Given below is one TCR beta chain in context. What it binds is not known. Reverse transcription of all isolated RNA meant that expressed TCRB transcripts were sequenced. The table came from immunoSEQ multiplex PCR; TCRdb's copy has only in-frame clones and leaves some out. The sample has more than 150,000 clones; 8.5% to 10% are singletons. The sample comes from a study of beta chain features in type 1 diabetes. CDR1 is KGHSH, CDR2 LQKENI, per germline. V was pared by 1 base and J by 7 bases, with 16 bases between. The CDR3 is 15 residues long. Study-wide points: Shortening of TCRB CDR3s, moderate but significant, appeared in all four CD4+ subsets of Type 1 diabetes patients. Any HLA type influence on TCRB rearrangement was left unresolved here.

The TCR was taken from a woman between 25 and 40 years old with type 1 diabetes. Sequenced input: central memory CD4+ T cells from blood. This chain joins TRBV18 and TRBJ1-2; D not resolved. The CDR3 sequence is CASSPREGRAGGYTF. CDR3 DNA: TGTGCCAGCTCACCACGCGAGGGAAGGGCAGGTGGCTACACCTTC.